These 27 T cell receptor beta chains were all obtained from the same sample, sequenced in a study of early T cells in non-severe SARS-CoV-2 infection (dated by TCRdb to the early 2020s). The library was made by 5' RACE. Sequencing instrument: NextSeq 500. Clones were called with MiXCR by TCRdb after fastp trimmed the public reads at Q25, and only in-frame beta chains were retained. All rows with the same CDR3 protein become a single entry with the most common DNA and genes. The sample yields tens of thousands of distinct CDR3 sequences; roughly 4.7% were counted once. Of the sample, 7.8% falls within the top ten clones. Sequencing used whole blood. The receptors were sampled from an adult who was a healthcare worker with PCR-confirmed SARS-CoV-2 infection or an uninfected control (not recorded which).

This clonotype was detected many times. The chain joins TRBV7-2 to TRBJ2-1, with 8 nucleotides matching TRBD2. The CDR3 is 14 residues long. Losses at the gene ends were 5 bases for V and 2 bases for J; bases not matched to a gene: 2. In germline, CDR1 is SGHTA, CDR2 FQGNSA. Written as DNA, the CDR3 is TGTGCCAGCAGCCCGGGACTAGCCTACAATGAGCAGTTCTTC. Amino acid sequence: CASSPGLAYNEQFF.

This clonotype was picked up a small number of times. CDR3 residues: CASSYLTPDDYEQYF. The CDR3 region has the DNA TGTGCCAGCAGTTACTTGACCCCCGACGATTACGAGCAGTACTTC. The chain carries TRBV6-6 and TRBJ2-7; no firm D call. CDR3 size: 15 residues. Between the trimmed V and J ends, which lost 1 base and 4 bases, there was a span of 14 bases. Germline V gives CDR1 MNHNY, CDR2 SVGAGI (reference sequence).

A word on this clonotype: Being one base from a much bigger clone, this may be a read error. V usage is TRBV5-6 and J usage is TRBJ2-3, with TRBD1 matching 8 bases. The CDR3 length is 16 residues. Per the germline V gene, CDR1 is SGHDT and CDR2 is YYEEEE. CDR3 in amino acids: CASSLFRTGYTDTQNF. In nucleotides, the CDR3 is TGTGCCAGCAGCTTGTTCCGGACAGGGTACACAGATACGCAGAATTTT.

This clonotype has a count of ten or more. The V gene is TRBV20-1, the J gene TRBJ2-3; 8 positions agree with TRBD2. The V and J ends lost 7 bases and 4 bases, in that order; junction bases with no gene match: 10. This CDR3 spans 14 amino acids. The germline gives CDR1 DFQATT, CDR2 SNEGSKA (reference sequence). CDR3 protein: CSVIPGGAADTQYF. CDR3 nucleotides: TGCAGTGTAATCCCCGGGGGGGCAGCAGATACGCAGTATTTT.

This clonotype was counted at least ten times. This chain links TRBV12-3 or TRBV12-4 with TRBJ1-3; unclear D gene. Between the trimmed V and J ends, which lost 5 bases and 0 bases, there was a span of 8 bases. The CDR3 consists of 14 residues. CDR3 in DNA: TGTGCCAGCAGTACTATCTCCTCTGGAAACACCATATATTTT. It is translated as CASSTISSGNTIYF.

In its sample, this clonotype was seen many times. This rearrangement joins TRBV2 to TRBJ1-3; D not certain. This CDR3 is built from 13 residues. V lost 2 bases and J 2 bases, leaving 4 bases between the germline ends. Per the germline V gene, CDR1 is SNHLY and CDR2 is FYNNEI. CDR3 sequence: CASSEQAGNTIYF. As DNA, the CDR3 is TGTGCCAGCAGTGAACAGGCTGGAAACACCATATATTTT. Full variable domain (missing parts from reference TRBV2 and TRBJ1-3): EPEVTQTPSHQVTQMGQEVILRCVPISNHLYFYWYRQILGQKVEFLVSFYNNEISEKSEIFDDQFSVERPDGSNFTLKIRSTKLEDSAMYFCASSEQAGNTIYFGEGSWLTVV.

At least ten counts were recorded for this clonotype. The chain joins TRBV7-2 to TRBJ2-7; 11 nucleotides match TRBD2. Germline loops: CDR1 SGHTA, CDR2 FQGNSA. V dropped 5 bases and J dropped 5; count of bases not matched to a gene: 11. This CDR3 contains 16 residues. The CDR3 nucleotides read TGTGCCAGCAGCCTACTAGCGGGGGCCTCGTGGGACGAGCAGTACTTC. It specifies CASSLLAGASWDEQYF.

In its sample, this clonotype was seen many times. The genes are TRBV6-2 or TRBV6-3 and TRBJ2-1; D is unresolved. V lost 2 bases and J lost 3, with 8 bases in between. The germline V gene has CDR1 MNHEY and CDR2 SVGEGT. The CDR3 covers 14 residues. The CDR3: CASSYVIGYNEQFF. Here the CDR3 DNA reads TGTGCCAGCAGTTACGTAATTGGCTACAATGAGCAGTTCTTC.

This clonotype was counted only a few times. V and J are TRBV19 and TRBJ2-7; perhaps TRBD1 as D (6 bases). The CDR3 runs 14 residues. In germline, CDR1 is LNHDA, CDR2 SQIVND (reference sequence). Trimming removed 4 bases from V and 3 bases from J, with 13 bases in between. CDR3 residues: CASSRKGDNYEQYF. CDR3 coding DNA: TGTGCCAGTAGTAGAAAAGGGGACAACTACGAGCAGTACTTC.

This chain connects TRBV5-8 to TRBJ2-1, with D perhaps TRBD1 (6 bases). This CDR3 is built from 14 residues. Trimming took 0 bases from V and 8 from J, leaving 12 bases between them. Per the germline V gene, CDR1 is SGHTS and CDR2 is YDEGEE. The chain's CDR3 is CASSLAAGDDEQFF. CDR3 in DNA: TGTGCCAGCAGCTTGGCCGCAGGGGACGATGAGCAGTTCTTC.

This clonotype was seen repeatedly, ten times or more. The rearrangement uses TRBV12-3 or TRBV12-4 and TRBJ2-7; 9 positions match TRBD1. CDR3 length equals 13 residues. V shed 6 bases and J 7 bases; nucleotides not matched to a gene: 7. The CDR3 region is CASSTGGYSEQYF. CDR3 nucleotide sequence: TGTGCCAGCAGCACAGGGGGCTATAGTGAGCAGTACTTC.

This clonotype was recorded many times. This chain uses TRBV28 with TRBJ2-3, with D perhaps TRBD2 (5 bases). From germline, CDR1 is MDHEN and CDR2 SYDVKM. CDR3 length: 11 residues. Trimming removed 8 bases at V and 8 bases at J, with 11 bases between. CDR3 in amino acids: CASGLGPTQYF. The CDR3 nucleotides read TGTGCCAGCGGACTCGGGCCTACGCAGTATTTT.

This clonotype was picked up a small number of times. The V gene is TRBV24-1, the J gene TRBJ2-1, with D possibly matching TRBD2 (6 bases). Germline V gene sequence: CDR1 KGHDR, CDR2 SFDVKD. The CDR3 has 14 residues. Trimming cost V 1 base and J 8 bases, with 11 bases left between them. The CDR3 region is CATSDFLGGDEQFF. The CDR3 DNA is TGTGCCACCAGTGATTTCCTCGGAGGGGATGAGCAGTTCTTC.

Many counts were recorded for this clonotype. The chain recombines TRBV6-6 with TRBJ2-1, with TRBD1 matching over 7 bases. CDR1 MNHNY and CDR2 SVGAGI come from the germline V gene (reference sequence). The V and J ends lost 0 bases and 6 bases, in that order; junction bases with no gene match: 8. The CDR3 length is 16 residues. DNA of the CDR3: TGTGCCAGCAGTTACTCGGGAGCAGGGGGACGCAATGAGCAGTTCTTC. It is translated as CASSYSGAGGRNEQFF.

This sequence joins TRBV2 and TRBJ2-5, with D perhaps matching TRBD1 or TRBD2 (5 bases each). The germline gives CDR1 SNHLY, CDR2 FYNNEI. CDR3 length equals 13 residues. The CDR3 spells CATSGTEKETQYF. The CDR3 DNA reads TGTGCTACCTCCGGGACGGAAAAAGAGACCCAGTACTTC.

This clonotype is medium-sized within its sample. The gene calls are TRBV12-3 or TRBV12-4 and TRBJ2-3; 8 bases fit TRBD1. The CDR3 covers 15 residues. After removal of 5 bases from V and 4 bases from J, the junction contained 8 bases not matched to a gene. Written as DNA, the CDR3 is TGTGCCAGCAGTCCCACCGGGACAGGCGCAGATACGCAGTATTTT. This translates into CASSPTGTGADTQYF.

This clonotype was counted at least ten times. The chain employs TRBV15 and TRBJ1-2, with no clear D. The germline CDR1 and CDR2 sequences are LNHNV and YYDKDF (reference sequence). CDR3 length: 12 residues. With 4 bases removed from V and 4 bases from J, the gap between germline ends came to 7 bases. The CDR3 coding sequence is TGTGCCACCAGCACAGGTCCCTATGGCTACACCTTC. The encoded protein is CATSTGPYGYTF. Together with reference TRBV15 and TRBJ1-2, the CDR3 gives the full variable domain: DAMVIQNPRYQVTQFGKPVTLSCSQTLNHNVMYWYQQKSSQAPKLLFHYYDKDFNNEADTPDNFQSRRPNTSFCFLDIRSPGLGDTAMYLCATSTGPYGYTFGSGTRLTVV.

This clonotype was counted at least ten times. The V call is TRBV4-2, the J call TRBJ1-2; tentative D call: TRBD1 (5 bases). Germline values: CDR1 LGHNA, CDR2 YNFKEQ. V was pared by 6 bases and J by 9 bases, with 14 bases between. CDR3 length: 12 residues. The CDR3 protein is CASSFRDGRYTF. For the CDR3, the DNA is TGTGCCAGCAGTTTCAGGGACGGGCGCTACACCTTC.

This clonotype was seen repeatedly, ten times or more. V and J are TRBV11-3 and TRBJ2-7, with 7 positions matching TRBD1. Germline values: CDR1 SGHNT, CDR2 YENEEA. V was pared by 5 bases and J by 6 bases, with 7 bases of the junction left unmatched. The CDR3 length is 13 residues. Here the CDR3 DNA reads TGTGCCAGCAGCCGTATTACAGGGGTCGAGCAGTACTTC. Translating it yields CASSRITGVEQYF.

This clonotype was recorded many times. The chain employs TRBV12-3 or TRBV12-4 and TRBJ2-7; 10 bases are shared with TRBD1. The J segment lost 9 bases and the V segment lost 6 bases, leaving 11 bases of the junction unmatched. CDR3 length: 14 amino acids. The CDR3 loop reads CASSLDRGRIGQYF. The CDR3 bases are TGTGCCAGCAGCCTCGACAGGGGGCGGATCGGGCAGTACTTC.

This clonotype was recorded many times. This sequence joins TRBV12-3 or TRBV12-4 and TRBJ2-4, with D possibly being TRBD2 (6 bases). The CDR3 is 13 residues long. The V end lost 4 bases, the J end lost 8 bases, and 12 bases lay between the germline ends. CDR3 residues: CASSSGGFDIQYF. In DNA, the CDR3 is TGTGCCAGCAGTTCCGGGGGATTCGACATTCAGTACTTC.

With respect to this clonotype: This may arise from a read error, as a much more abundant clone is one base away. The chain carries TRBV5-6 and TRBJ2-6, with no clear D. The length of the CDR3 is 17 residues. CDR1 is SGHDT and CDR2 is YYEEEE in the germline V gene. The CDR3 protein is CASSFKPVSPSANDLTF. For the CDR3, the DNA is TGTGCCAGCAGCTTCAAACCCGTTTCTCCGTCGGCCAACGACCTGACTTTC. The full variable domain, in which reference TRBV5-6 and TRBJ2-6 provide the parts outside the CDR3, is DAGVTQSPTHLIKTRGQQVTLRCSPKSGHDTVSWYQQALGQGPQFIFQYYEEEERQRGNFPDRFSGHQFPNYSSELNVNALLLGDSALYLCASSFKPVSPSANDLTFGAGSRLTVL.

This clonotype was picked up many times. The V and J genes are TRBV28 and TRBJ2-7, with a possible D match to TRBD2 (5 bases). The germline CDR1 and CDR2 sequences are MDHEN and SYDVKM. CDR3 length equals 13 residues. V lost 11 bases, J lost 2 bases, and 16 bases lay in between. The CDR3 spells CAAQPRGTYEQYF. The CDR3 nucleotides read TGTGCCGCTCAACCCCGGGGAACCTACGAGCAGTACTTC.

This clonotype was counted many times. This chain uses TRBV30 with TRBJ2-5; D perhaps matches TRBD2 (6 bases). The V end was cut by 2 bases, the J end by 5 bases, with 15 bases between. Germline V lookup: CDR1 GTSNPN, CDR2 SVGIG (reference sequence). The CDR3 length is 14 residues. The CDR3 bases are TGTGCCTGGAGTCTAGACTGGGGGGTGGAGACCCAGTACTTC. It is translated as CAWSLDWGVETQYF.

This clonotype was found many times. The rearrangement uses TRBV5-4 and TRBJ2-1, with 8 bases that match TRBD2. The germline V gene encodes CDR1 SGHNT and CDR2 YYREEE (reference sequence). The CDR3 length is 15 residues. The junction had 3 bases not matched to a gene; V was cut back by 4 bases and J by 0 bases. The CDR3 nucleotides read TGTGCCAGCAGCGTAGCGGGGATCTCCTACAATGAGCAGTTCTTC. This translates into CASSVAGISYNEQFF.

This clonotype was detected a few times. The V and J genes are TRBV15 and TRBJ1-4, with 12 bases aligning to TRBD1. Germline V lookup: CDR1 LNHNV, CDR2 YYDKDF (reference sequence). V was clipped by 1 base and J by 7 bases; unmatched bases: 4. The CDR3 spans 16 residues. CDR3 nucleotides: TGTGCCACCAGCAGAGGGGACAGGGGGCTTGGTGAAAAACTGTTTTTT. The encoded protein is CATSRGDRGLGEKLFF.

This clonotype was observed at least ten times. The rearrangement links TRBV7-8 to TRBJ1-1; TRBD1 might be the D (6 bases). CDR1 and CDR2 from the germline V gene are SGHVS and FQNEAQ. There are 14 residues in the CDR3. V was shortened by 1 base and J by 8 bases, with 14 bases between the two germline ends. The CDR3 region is CASSLVVVQGEAFF. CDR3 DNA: TGTGCCAGCAGCTTAGTGGTGGTACAGGGCGAAGCTTTCTTT. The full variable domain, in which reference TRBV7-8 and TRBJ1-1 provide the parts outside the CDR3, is GAGVSQSPRYKVAKRGQDVALRCDPISGHVSLFWYQQALGQGPEFLTYFQNEAQLDKSGLPSDRFFAERPEGSVSTLKIQRTQQEDSAVYLCASSLVVVQGEAFFGQGTRLTVV.